This T cell receptor beta chain was retrieved from a study of cytomegalovirus exposure and HLA in healthy donors. Study summary: In an early release, HLA-typed donors contributed tens of millions of unique TCR sequences.

PCR involved 60 Vbeta and 13 Jbeta primers. Sequenced by immunoSEQ multiplex PCR; TCRdb stores in-frame clones only, minus some. The sample has approximately 40,000 clones, and its top ten clones hold over 1.5%. This CDR3 has 13 amino acids. Germline CDR1 reads SQVTM; CDR2 reads ANQGSEA. With V trimmed by 6 bases and J by 2 bases, 6 bases remained unmatched. Remarks on this clone: Its antigen remains unidentified.

Study conclusions and caveats: Investigators reported 150 to 200 TCR beta chains as tied to cytomegalovirus.

This receptor was taken from a woman in her 30s in good health and CMV-seronegative. The sequenced material came from PBMCs. J is TRBJ2-7 and V is TRBV29-1; 8 nucleotides line up with TRBD2. The CDR3 here is CSVSPGRAYEQYF. The DNA of the CDR3 is TGCAGCGTCAGCCCCGGGAGGGCCTACGAGCAGTACTTC.